The 17 T cell receptor beta chains reported below all come from one sample, sequenced in a study of blood T cell repertoires in COVID-19. The table came from immunoSEQ multiplex PCR; TCRdb's copy has only in-frame clones and leaves some out. The data contain about 46,000 clones, 75% to 90% of them seen just once; the ten biggest clones take up 15% to 18%. Source material: peripheral blood. The receptors here all came from a human donor in a cohort sampled during active COVID-19. The donor label of this sample is uncertain.

The chain carries TRBV6-1 and TRBJ2-5; 12 bases match TRBD1. V lost 3 bases, J lost 4 bases, and 6 bases stayed unmatched. This CDR3 comprises 16 residues. CDR1 is MNHNS, CDR2 SASEGT, per germline. CDR3 DNA sequence: TGTGCCAGCAGTGACACCCCGGGACAGGGGGCAGAGACCCAGTACTTC. Translated, it gives CASSDTPGQGAETQYF.

The chain combines TRBV25-1 with TRBJ2-3; D perhaps matches TRBD1 (6 bases). Trimming removed 1 base at V and 2 bases at J, with 7 bases between. This CDR3 is 14 amino acids long. Germline CDR1 and CDR2: MGHDK and SYGVNS. DNA of the CDR3: TGTGCCAGCAGTGAATGGGACACCACAGATACGCAGTATTTT. Its translation is CASSEWDTTDTQYF.

The chain combines TRBV27 with TRBJ2-7, with 9 positions matching TRBD1. From germline, CDR1 is MNHEY and CDR2 SMNVEV (reference sequence). The trim removed 4 bases at V and 7 bases at J, leaving 8 bases unmatched. This CDR3 spans 14 amino acids. The CDR3: CASSWNRGRLEQYF. As DNA, the CDR3 is TGTGCCAGCAGTTGGAACAGGGGGCGCTTAGAGCAGTACTTC.

V is TRBV20-1 and J is TRBJ2-7, with a possible D match to TRBD2 (6 bases). Deletions cut 3 bases from V and 1 base from J, with 10 bases between. CDR3 length: 13 amino acids. Germline V CDR1 and CDR2: DFQATT, SNEGSKA (reference sequence). The CDR3 region is CSASGGKSYEQYF. The CDR3 nucleotides read TGCAGTGCTAGTGGCGGGAAGTCCTACGAGCAGTACTTC.

The chain joins TRBV10-1 to TRBJ2-1; D is perhaps TRBD1 (5 bases). Germline V gene sequence: CDR1 WNHNN, CDR2 SYGVQD (reference sequence). V lost 8 bases to trimming and J lost 10 bases, with 30 bases between them. The CDR3 is made up of 17 amino acids. This CDR3 reads CASPAPRGREGDAEQFF. The CDR3 nucleotides are TGCGCCAGCCCGGCCCCCCGCGGTAGGGAAGGGGATGCGGAGCAGTTCTTC.

The V call is TRBV3-1 (or the pseudogene TRBV3-2), the J call TRBJ1-5, with D hard to call. Looked up from germline, CDR1 is LGHDT and CDR2 is YNNKEL (reference sequence). V lost 1 base, J lost 3 bases, and 13 bases lay in between. The CDR3 has 16 residues. The DNA of the CDR3 is TGTGCCAGCAGCCAAGGGGGAGGGCGCAACAATCAGCCCCAGCATTTT. Translation: CASSQGGGRNNQPQHF.

CDR3 DNA sequence: TGTGCCAGCTCATACGGACAGGGGGCCGGGGAGCTGTTTTTT. Protein product: CASSYGQGAGELFF. The V gene is TRBV18, the J gene TRBJ2-2, with 10 positions matching TRBD1. The CDR3 contains 14 residues. With V trimmed by 5 bases and J by 6 bases, 3 bases remained unmatched. Germline CDR1 KGHSH, CDR2 LQKENI.

This clone turned up a few times. The chain uses TRBV7-2 and TRBJ1-1; 8 positions agree with TRBD1. CDR3 size: 15 residues. The V and J ends lost 2 bases and 5 bases, in that order; junction bases with no gene match: 7. Germline V gene sequence: CDR1 SGHTA, CDR2 FQGNSA. The CDR3 DNA reads as TGTGCCAGCAGCTTACCCGCAGGGGGCCGGACTGAAGCTTTCTTT. Protein: CASSLPAGGRTEAFF. Full variable domain (remainder filled in from reference TRBV7-2 and TRBJ1-1): GAGVSQSPSNKVTEKGKDVELRCDPISGHTALYWYRQSLGQGLEFLIYFQGNSAPDKSGLPSDRFSAERTGGSVSTLTIQRTQQEDSAVYLCASSLPAGGRTEAFFGQGTRLTVV.

The V and J genes are TRBV5-4 and TRBJ2-7; D gene uncertain. Germline lookup yields CDR1 SGHNT and CDR2 YYREEE (reference sequence). The CDR3 spans 13 residues. V gave up 3 bases and J gave up 6 bases, with 13 bases separating them. CDR3 sequence: CASSWRGSPEQYF. For the CDR3, the DNA is TGTGCCAGCAGCTGGAGAGGTAGCCCCGAGCAGTACTTC.

The chain couples TRBV5-4 to TRBJ1-2; maybe TRBD1 (5 bases). The germline gives CDR1 SGHNT, CDR2 YYREEE (reference sequence). V was pared by 2 bases and J by 4 bases, with 12 bases between. This CDR3 contains 14 residues. The CDR3 DNA reads as TGTGCCAGCAGCTTAGCCGGGACTGTCTATGGCTACACCTTC. It yields the protein CASSLAGTVYGYTF. Full variable domain (remainder filled in from reference TRBV5-4 and TRBJ1-2): ETGVTQSPTHLIKTRGQQVTLRCSSQSGHNTVSWYQQALGQGPQFIFQYYREEENGRGNFPPRFSGLQFPNYSSELNVNALELDDSALYLCASSLAGTVYGYTFGSGTRLTVV.

This clone was observed a single time. The rearrangement uses TRBV5-1 and TRBJ1-2; 9 bases line up with TRBD1. V dropped 7 bases and J dropped 3; count of bases not matched to a gene: 7. The CDR3 loop spans 14 amino acids. CDR1 is SGHRS and CDR2 is YFSETQ in the germline V gene. The DNA of the CDR3 is TGCGCCAGCGGACCGGGACAGGGTGACTATGGCTACACCTTC. This encodes CASGPGQGDYGYTF.

The rearrangement uses TRBV10-1 and TRBJ1-5; D uncertain. The CDR3 is made up of 14 amino acids. V lost 3 bases and J lost 1, with 7 bases in between. Germline V lookup: CDR1 WNHNN, CDR2 SYGVQD (reference sequence). This chain's CDR3 is CASSESSSNQPQHF. The CDR3 DNA reads as TGCGCCAGCAGTGAAAGTAGCAGCAATCAGCCCCAGCATTTT.

This chain links TRBV4-1 with TRBJ2-2, with TRBD2 matching 11 bases. The V gene end was trimmed by 6 bases and the J gene end by 4 bases; junction bases not matched to a gene: 7. The CDR3 is 16 residues long. Germline V gene sequence: CDR1 MGHRA, CDR2 YSYEKL. The CDR3 bases are TGCGCCAGCAGTCGGACTAGCGGGTTTATCACCGGGGAGCTGTTTTTT. Translation: CASSRTSGFITGELFF.

The chain has TRBV2 and TRBJ1-2, with D tentatively TRBD1 (6 bases). V was shortened by 6 bases and J by 7 bases, with 15 bases between the two germline ends. CDR1 and CDR2 (germline): SNHLY, FYNNEI. The length of the CDR3 is 13 residues. The CDR3 protein is CASSPQGESGYTF. The DNA for the CDR3 is TGTGCCAGCAGCCCACAGGGAGAGAGTGGCTACACCTTC.

The chain has TRBV5-6 and TRBJ1-6; 8 bases fit TRBD1. V lost 4 bases, J lost 8 bases, and 14 bases stayed unmatched. Germline CDR1 SGHDT, CDR2 YYEEEE. The CDR3 extends over 17 amino acids. In DNA form, the CDR3 reads TGTGCCAGCAGCAGCCCAAGGTCCGGACAGGGTTATTCACCCCTCCACTTT. It yields the protein CASSSPRSGQGYSPLHF. The full variable domain, completed using reference TRBV5-6 and TRBJ1-6, is DAGVTQSPTHLIKTRGQQVTLRCSPKSGHDTVSWYQQALGQGPQFIFQYYEEEERQRGNFPDRFSGHQFPNYSSELNVNALLLGDSALYLCASSSPRSGQGYSPLHFGNGTRLTVT.

The chain couples TRBV7-8 to TRBJ1-1; D remains ambiguous. The CDR3 sequence is 11 residues long. Germline V lookup: CDR1 SGHVS, CDR2 FQNEAQ. Deletions cut 7 bases from V and 13 bases from J, with 16 bases between. CDR3 in amino acids: CASTKKEVLFF. In nucleotides, the CDR3 is TGTGCCAGCACAAAAAAAGAGGTACTTTTCTTT.

The chain recombines TRBV29-1 with TRBJ1-4; the D is unclear. This CDR3 spans 11 amino acids. With 3 bases removed from V and 7 bases from J, the gap between germline ends came to 6 bases. CDR1 is SQVTM and CDR2 is ANQGSEA in the germline V gene. CDR3 region: CSVDRGEKLFF. CDR3 sequence (DNA): TGCAGCGTTGACCGGGGTGAAAAACTGTTTTTT.